These T cell receptor beta chains were read from a single sample in a study of technical replicates of blood from several donors. The repertoire was sequenced with immunoSEQ multiplex PCR; TCRdb's copy has only in-frame clones and lacks some. The sample has 75,000 to 100,000 clones; 85% to 95% are singletons. Source material: T cells isolated from PBMCs. The receptors come from a human donor in good health. The CDR3 runs from the conserved cysteine through the conserved F or W. D genes are given only for firm matches. Rows may omit the clone size; those that give it use once, few, many or a size class.

d_call	clone_size	j_call	v_call	cdr3_aa	cdr3_nt
TRBD1	NA	TRBJ1-2	TRBV4-3	CASAITPNRGYGYTF	TGCGCCAGCGCCATCACCCCTAACAGGGGCTATGGCTACACCTTC
NA	once	TRBJ1-2	TRBV18	CASSPTRTARGYGYTF	TGTGCCAGCTCGCCGACCAGGACAGCTAGGGGCTATGGCTACACCTTC
TRBD1	NA	TRBJ1-5	TRBV6-5	CASSYSTGRNQPQHF	TGTGCCAGCAGTTACTCGACAGGGCGCAATCAGCCCCAGCATTTT
NA	NA	TRBJ2-1	TRBV5-1	CASSLSPQGMRNEQFF	TGCGCCAGCAGCTTGAGTCCACAGGGAATGAGAAATGAGCAGTTCTTC
NA	NA	TRBJ1-3	TRBV27	CASSLTAGNTIYF	TGTGCCAGCAGTTTGACAGCTGGAAACACCATATATTTT
NA	NA	TRBJ2-7	TRBV6-5	CASSYGGNYEQYF	TGTGCCAGCAGTTACGGCGGGAACTACGAGCAGTACTTC
TRBD2	once	TRBJ2-1	TRBV4-1	CASSQYDKLAGREGQFF	TGCGCCAGCAGCCAATACGATAAACTAGCGGGGCGGGAGGGGCAGTTCTTC
TRBD2	NA	TRBJ2-1	TRBV9	CASSARTSGIYNEQFF	TGTGCCAGCAGCGCCCGGACTAGCGGGATTTACAATGAGCAGTTCTTC
TRBD2	NA	TRBJ2-5	TRBV5-1	CASSFGLAGDGETQYF	TGCGCCAGCAGCTTCGGACTAGCGGGAGACGGGGAGACCCAGTACTTC
NA	once	TRBJ1-4	TRBV11-2	CASSLDPGTPREKLFF	TGTGCCAGCAGCTTAGATCCCGGGACTCCACGTGAAAAACTGTTTTTT
TRBD1	NA	TRBJ2-5	TRBV10-3	CAITDRGRETQYF	TGTGCCATCACCGACAGGGGACGGGAGACCCAGTACTTC
TRBD1	NA	TRBJ2-7	TRBV28	CASTTYRQGTGAYEQYF	TGTGCCAGCACAACATATCGCCAGGGGACAGGGGCGTACGAGCAGTACTTC
TRBD2	NA	TRBJ2-2	TRBV19	CASSLTSGRNGELFF	TGTGCCAGTAGTCTGACTAGCGGGAGGAACGGGGAGCTGTTTTTT
NA	NA	TRBJ2-7	TRBV19	CASTGNHYEQYF	TGTGCCAGTACAGGGAATCACTACGAGCAGTACTTC
NA	NA	TRBJ1-2	TRBV19	CATEDRRNYGYTF	TGTGCCACTGAAGACAGGAGGAACTATGGCTACACCTTC
NA	NA	TRBJ1-3	TRBV25-1	CASSPWAEIGNTIYF	TGTGCCAGCAGTCCGTGGGCAGAGATTGGAAACACCATATATTTT
TRBD1	NA	TRBJ2-7	TRBV27	CATRDRYSYEQYF	TGTGCCACCCGGGACAGATACTCCTACGAGCAGTACTTC
TRBD1	NA	TRBJ2-7	TRBV4-1	CASSQGDSMAYEQYF	TGCGCCAGCAGCCAAGGGGACAGTATGGCCTACGAGCAGTACTTC
TRBD1	few	TRBJ1-5	TRBV4-2	CASSQGTARGNQPQHF	TGTGCCAGCAGCCAGGGGACAGCTAGGGGGAATCAGCCCCAGCATTTT
NA	NA	TRBJ1-1	TRBV7-2	CASSLYQGSYTEAFF	TGTGCCAGCAGCTTATATCAGGGGTCCTACACTGAAGCTTTCTTT
NA	NA	TRBJ2-3	TRBV28	CASTVPGSHITDTQYF	TGTGCCAGCACCGTACCCGGTAGCCATATCACAGATACGCAGTATTTT
NA	NA	TRBJ2-7	TRBV21-1	CASSKGEREAHYEQYF	TGTGCCAGCAGCAAAGGCGAACGGGAGGCGCACTACGAGCAGTACTTC
TRBD1	NA	TRBJ1-4	TRBV6-5	CASTVRGLAPEKLFF	TGTGCCAGCACCGTTAGGGGGCTAGCGCCTGAAAAACTGTTTTTT
NA	NA	TRBJ2-3	TRBV7-3	CASSLRDSSTDTQYF	TGTGCCAGCAGCTTGAGGGACTCCAGCACAGATACGCAGTATTTT
TRBD2	NA	TRBJ2-1	TRBV7-2	CASTNLAGGYNEQFF	TGTGCCAGCACCAATCTAGCGGGTGGGTACAATGAGCAGTTCTTC
NA	NA	TRBJ2-7	TRBV7-9	CASSLAQGVSYEQYF	TGTGCCAGCAGCTTAGCACAGGGCGTTTCCTACGAGCAGTACTTC
NA	once	TRBJ2-7	TRBV4-1	CASSGPGSTYEQYF	TGCGCCAGCAGCGGTCCGGGATCTACCTACGAGCAGTACTTC
NA	NA	TRBJ1-5	TRBV7-8	CASSLESRYSNQPQHF	TGTGCCAGCAGCTTAGAATCCAGATATAGCAATCAGCCCCAGCATTTT
TRBD1	NA	TRBJ1-2	TRBV28	CASSSTGAFYGYTF	TGTGCCAGCAGTTCGACAGGGGCCTTCTATGGCTACACCTTC
NA	NA	TRBJ2-2	TRBV27	CATLEALTGELFF	TGTGCCACCTTGGAGGCTCTTACCGGGGAGCTGTTTTTT
NA	NA	TRBJ1-5	TRBV28	CASSLPPEGNQPQHF	TGTGCCAGCAGTTTACCGCCTGAGGGCAATCAGCCCCAGCATTTT
TRBD1	NA	TRBJ1-4	TRBV29-1	CSVDKGANEKLFF	TGCAGCGTTGATAAGGGGGCGAATGAAAAACTGTTTTTT
NA	NA	TRBJ1-1	TRBV6-5	CASSRNRDTEAFF	TGTGCCAGCAGTCGAAACCGGGACACTGAAGCTTTCTTT
TRBD2	few	TRBJ2-4	TRBV7-9	CASSLSVTSGSYNKNIQYF	TGTGCCAGCAGCTTAAGTGTGACTAGCGGATCATACAACAAAAACATTCAGTACTTC
TRBD1	NA	TRBJ2-3	TRBV28	CAVNRGKDTQYF	TGTGCCGTTAACAGGGGTAAGGATACGCAGTATTTT
TRBD2	NA	TRBJ2-1	TRBV25-1	CASSLATSGSINEQFF	TGTGCCAGCAGCCTAGCGACTAGCGGGAGTATTAATGAGCAGTTCTTC
TRBD1	NA	TRBJ1-1	TRBV7-9	CASSVTGGTTEAFF	TGTGCCAGCAGCGTAACAGGGGGCACCACTGAAGCTTTCTTT
TRBD1	NA	TRBJ2-7	TRBV5-6	CASSLVFEWDSFYEQYF	TGTGCCAGCAGCTTGGTATTTGAGTGGGACAGTTTCTACGAGCAGTACTTC
NA	NA	TRBJ1-5	TRBV27	CASSSTGQPQHF	TGTGCCAGCAGCTCCACAGGTCAGCCCCAGCATTTT
TRBD2	NA	TRBJ2-4	TRBV5-4	CASSFWTSGQNIQYF	TGTGCCAGCAGCTTTTGGACTAGCGGACAAAACATTCAGTACTTC
TRBD1	NA	TRBJ2-1	TRBV28	CASTRGQGIHNEQFF	TGTGCCAGCACCCGCGGACAGGGAATACACAATGAGCAGTTCTTC
TRBD1	NA	TRBJ1-5	TRBV5-5	CASSFRTGVNQPQHF	TGTGCCAGCAGCTTTCGGACAGGGGTAAATCAGCCCCAGCATTTT
TRBD2	NA	TRBJ2-1	TRBV7-9	CASTPRTSANEQFF	TGTGCCAGCACCCCGAGGACTAGCGCTAATGAGCAGTTCTTC
NA	NA	TRBJ2-7	TRBV25-1	CASSGRRYEQYF	TGTGCCAGCAGTGGGAGACGCTACGAGCAGTACTTC
NA	NA	TRBJ2-1	TRBV7-3	CASSFTPTSSYNEQFF	TGTGCCAGCAGCTTTACCCCCACCAGCTCCTACAATGAGCAGTTCTTC
NA	NA	TRBJ1-3	TRBV6-5	CASSYSDTGNTIYF	TGTGCCAGCAGTTACTCGGACACTGGAAACACCATATATTTT
NA	NA	TRBJ2-5	TRBV27	CASSSHGFRETQYF	TGTGCCAGCAGTTCGCACGGGTTTCGAGAGACCCAGTACTTC
NA	NA	TRBJ2-2	TRBV19	CASIPGVTNTGELFF	TGTGCCAGTATTCCAGGGGTGACGAACACCGGGGAGCTGTTTTTT
NA	few	TRBJ1-1	TRBV19	CASSEGLGTEAFF	TGTGCCAGTAGTGAGGGTTTGGGCACTGAAGCTTTCTTT
TRBD1	NA	TRBJ1-2	TRBV6-5	CASSQTGFGYTF	TGTGCCAGCAGTCAGACAGGGTTCGGCTACACCTTC
NA	NA	TRBJ1-1	TRBV5-5	CASSFPDRRLNTEAFF	TGTGCCAGCAGCTTCCCGGACAGAAGGTTGAACACTGAAGCTTTCTTT
NA	NA	TRBJ2-5	TRBV6-5	CASRTRVEETQYF	TGTGCCAGCAGAACCAGGGTAGAGGAGACCCAGTACTTC
NA	NA	TRBJ2-1	TRBV9	CASSVGAQTYNEQFF	TGTGCCAGCAGCGTAGGCGCCCAAACCTACAATGAGCAGTTCTTC
TRBD2	NA	TRBJ2-2	TRBV13	CASTQAPSGRAGELFF	TGTGCCAGCACCCAGGCCCCTAGCGGGAGGGCCGGGGAGCTGTTTTTT
NA	NA	TRBJ2-7	TRBV6-6	CASSRTEGGEQYF	TGTGCCAGCAGTCGTACCGAAGGGGGCGAGCAGTACTTC
NA	NA	TRBJ2-3	TRBV4-3	CASSRHLTDTQYF	TGCGCCAGCAGCCGACACCTGACAGATACGCAGTATTTT
NA	NA	TRBJ2-3	TRBV19	CASSPLSDTQYF	TGTGCCAGTAGTCCCCTTTCAGATACGCAGTATTTT
NA	NA	TRBJ2-7	TRBV5-1	CASSLGDSASYEQYF	TGCGCCAGCAGCTTGGGTGACAGTGCCTCCTACGAGCAGTACTTC
TRBD2	NA	TRBJ2-3	TRBV11-3	CASSLAWTSGSTDTQYF	TGTGCCAGCAGCTTAGCTTGGACTAGCGGGAGCACAGATACGCAGTATTTT